A single T cell receptor beta chain is shown here with its context. Its antigen remains unidentified. The data derive from a study of CD8+CD57+ T cells in acquired aplastic anemia. Study-level background: Mean yield of DNA from sorted CD4+ and CD8+ cells was 2.5 to 4 ug. Study observations and caveats: The CD8+ Simpson's diversity of patients and controls was not significantly different.

Before being chosen for sequencing, patients had shown CD8+CD57+ cell expansion by flow cytometry. Every patient had severe acquired aplastic anemia. CDR3 and TCR beta VDJ profiling relied on a genomic DNA template. TCRdb itself ran the reads through MiXCR, one entry per CDR3 protein. The sample lists 150,000 to 200,000 distinct CDR3 sequences, 45% to 55% seen once, with over 25% in the top ten. This CDR3 has 19 residues. The germline V gene has CDR1 LGHDT and CDR2 YNNKEL (reference sequence). The V gene lost 2 bases and the J gene lost 2 bases, with 25 bases spanning the gap. This receptor was obtained from a human donor with aplastic anemia. The sequenced sample was sorted CD4+, CD8+, or CD8+CD57+ T cells (not recorded which) from PBMCs. This chain links TRBV3-1 with TRBJ2-7, with D perhaps matching TRBD2 (7 bases). The chain's CDR3 is CASSQNVVGGRIKTYEQYF. The CDR3 nucleotides are TGTGCCAGCAGCCAAAATGTCGTCGGGGGGCGAATAAAAACCTACGAGCAGTACTTC.